This TCR beta chain is drawn from a study of control samples from healthy donors and cancer patients (TCRdb year 2020). On this clone: This clone's antigen is unknown. Base qualities are not at hand, and no much larger clone is one base apart.

The library was obtained by the immunoSEQ multiplex PCR assay. TCRdb carries this immuneACCESS record with in-frame sequences only. Its versions omit some clonotypes, under half of them owing to an unresolved V gene in the studies checked, with the rest unexplained. This sample comprises 90,000 to 130,000 clones, about 80% of them detected only once. The leading ten clones occupy approximately 7% of the sample. What was sequenced was blood. The TCR originated in a man aged 18 to 29 in good health.

The CDR3 region has the sequence CASSLSPGTLGYTF. The base sequence is TGTGCCAGCAGTTTATCGCCGGGGACGTTGGGCTACACCTTC. The chain is encoded by TRBV27 joined to TRBJ1-2, with TRBD1 as a weak D call on 5 bases. V sheds 0 bases and J sheds 8 bases, leaving 13 bases between their ends. The CDR3 covers 14 residues, taking in both the cysteine and the phenylalanine. The only DNA kept is the CDR3, 42 bases in frame from the first base. The germline V gene (reference sequence) yields MNHEY for CDR1 and SMNVEV for CDR2.